The clone carrying this T cell receptor beta chain was seen at least ten times. Its antigen is currently unknown. Germline CDR1 and CDR2: LNHNV and YYDKDF (reference sequence). V lost 5 bases to trimming and J lost 2 bases; unmatched junction nucleotides: 2. This CDR3 has 15 amino acids. This specimen belongs to a study of Graves' ophthalmopathy and Graves' hyperthyroidism. Study-level findings and limits: Most thyroid clonotypes with frequency above 0.001 were detected in blood too.

PBMCs were isolated by Ficoll-Paque density gradient centrifugation, using roughly 10 ml of fresh peripheral blood as the starting material. Using RNA transcripts, the TCR beta CDR3 regions were amplified. First-round RT-PCR relied on HTBI primers, and a second-round multiplex PCR came next. TCRdb reanalysed the multiplex PCR reads using MiXCR and keeps one entry per CDR3 protein. The sample lists hundreds of thousands of distinct CDR3 sequences, roughly 20% occurring once. This TCR came from a woman younger than 30 with stable Graves' hyperthyroidism. The genes are TRBV15 and TRBJ2-7; the match to TRBD2 covers 14 bases. The sample taken for sequencing was peripheral blood. The CDR3 protein is CATSGGLAGAYEQYF. In DNA form, the CDR3 reads TGTGCCACCAGCGGGGGACTAGCGGGAGCCTACGAGCAGTACTTC.